Here is one TCR beta chain with its context. The data originate from a study of blood T cell repertoires in COVID-19. Across the whole study: Samples of COVID-19 (acute and convalescent) were obtained from the United States, Italy and Spain. PBMCs, B-cell-depleted T cells, or T cells were the source of the cDNA or gDNA that made up the material.

Study members were between about 18 and 100 years old and lived in 25 or so US regions. Original processing notes: By means of reference gene primer amplification, nucleated cell counts were estimated. Measured with immunoSEQ multiplex PCR; TCRdb has only the in-frame clones, and not every one. Clonal size and the V and J genes are those of that table, whereas D and trimming came from the DNA. The data hold about 250,000 clones, with about 80% observed a single time. The material sequenced was PBMCs or T cells enriched from blood (not recorded which). The clonotype comes from a man aged 50 or older who had recovered from COVID-19.

CDR3 in DNA: TGTGCCAGCAGCCACAGGGAAACCTACAATGAGCAGTTCTTC. Amino acids: CASSHRETYNEQFF. J is TRBJ2-1 and V is TRBV7-9, with D possibly TRBD1 on 6 matching bases. CDR1 is SEHNR and CDR2 is FQNEAQ in the germline V gene (reference sequence). The length of the CDR3 is 14 residues. V was shortened by 5 bases and J by 2 bases, with 10 bases between the two germline ends.